This TCR beta chain comes out of a study of tumor-infiltrating lymphocytes in oesophageal squamous cell carcinoma. This clonotype appeared many times. TCRdb recomputed calls from the PCR reads with MiXCR, one row per CDR3 protein. The sample includes about 15,000 distinct CDR3 sequences, 50% of them seen just once. The CDR3 spans 13 residues. The germline V gene has CDR1 MNHNS and CDR2 SASEGT. With 7 bases removed from V and 7 bases from J, the gap between germline ends came to 14 bases. The rearrangement links TRBV6-1 to TRBJ1-5; D is uncertain. The specimen was esophageal tumor tissue. This receptor was obtained from a male donor with esophageal squamous cell carcinoma. The CDR3 nucleotides read TGTGCCAGCAAGGCACGCGATCTACAGCCCCAGCATTTT. This translates into CASKARDLQPQHF.